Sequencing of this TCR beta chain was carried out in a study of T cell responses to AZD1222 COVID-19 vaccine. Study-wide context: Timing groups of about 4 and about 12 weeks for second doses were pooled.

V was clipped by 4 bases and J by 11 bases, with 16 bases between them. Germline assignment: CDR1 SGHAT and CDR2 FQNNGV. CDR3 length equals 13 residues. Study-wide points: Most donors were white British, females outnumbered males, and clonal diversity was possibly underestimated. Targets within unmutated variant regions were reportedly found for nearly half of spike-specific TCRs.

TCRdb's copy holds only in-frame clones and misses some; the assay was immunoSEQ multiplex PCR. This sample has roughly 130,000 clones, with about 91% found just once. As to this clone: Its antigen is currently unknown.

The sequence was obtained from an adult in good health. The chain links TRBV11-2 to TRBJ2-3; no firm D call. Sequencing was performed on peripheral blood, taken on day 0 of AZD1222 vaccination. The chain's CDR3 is CASSSNAGSRQYF. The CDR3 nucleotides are TGTGCCAGCAGCTCAAACGCCGGATCAAGGCAGTATTTT. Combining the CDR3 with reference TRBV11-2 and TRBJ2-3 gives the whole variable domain EAGVAQSPRYKIIEKRQSVAFWCNPISGHATLYWYQQILGQGPKLLIQFQNNGVVDDSQLPKDRFSAERLKGVDSTLKIQPAKLEDSAVYLCASSSNAGSRQYFGPGTRLTVL.